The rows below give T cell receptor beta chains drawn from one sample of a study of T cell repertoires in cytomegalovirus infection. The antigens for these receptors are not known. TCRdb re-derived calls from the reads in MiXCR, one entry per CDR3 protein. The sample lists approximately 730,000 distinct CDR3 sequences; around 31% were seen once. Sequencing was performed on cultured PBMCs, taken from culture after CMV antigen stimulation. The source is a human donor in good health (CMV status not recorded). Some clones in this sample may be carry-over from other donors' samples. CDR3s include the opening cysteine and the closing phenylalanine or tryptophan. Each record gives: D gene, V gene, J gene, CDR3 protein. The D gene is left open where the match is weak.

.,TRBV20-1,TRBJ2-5,CSARDSLGETQYF
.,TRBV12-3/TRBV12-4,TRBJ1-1,CASSLMDAMNTEAFF
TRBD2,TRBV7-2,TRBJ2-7,CASSLGLAGRSDEQYF
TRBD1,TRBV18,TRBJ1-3,CASSLSTGETAGNTIYF
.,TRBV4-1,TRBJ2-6,CASSQDLPGFGPGSGANVLTF
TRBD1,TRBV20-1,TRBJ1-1,CSASGFRQGASFEAFF
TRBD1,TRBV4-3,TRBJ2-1,CASSQGGGTEYNEQFF
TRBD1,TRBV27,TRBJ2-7,CASSLSGGTGVDEQYF
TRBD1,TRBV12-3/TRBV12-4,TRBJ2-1,CASRRGQGNYNEQFF
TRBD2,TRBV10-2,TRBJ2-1,CASKSPTSGSLYNEQFF
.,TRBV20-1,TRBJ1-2,CSARVEGTNYGYTF
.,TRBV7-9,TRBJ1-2,CASSGVGGPNYGYTF
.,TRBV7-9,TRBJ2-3,CASSRRFADTQYF
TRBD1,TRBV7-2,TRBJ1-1,CASSYDRVHPEAFF
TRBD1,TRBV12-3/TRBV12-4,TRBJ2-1,CASRRTGGNEQFF